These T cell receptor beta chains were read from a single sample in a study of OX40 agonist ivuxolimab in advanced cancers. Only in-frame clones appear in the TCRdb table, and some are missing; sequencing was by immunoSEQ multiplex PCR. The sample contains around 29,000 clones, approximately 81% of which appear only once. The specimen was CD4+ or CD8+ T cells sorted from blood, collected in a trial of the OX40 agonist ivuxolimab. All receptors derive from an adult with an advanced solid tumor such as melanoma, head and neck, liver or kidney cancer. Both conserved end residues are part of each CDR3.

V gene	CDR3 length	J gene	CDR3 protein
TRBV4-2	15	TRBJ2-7	CASSVTPFGWGEQYF
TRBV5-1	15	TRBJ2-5	CASSLVGGAGETQYF
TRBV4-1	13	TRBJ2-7	CASSPGAGYEQYF
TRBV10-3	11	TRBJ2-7	CASGTGGEQYF
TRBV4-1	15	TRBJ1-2	CASSPGPGWDYGYTF
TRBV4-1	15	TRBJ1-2	CASSHDTLGPYGYTF
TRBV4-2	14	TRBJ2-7	CASSQASGGGEQYF
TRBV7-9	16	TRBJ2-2	CASSPRRGANTGELFF
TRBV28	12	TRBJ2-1	CASSLSPVEQFF
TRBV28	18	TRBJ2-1	CASSLSLTSGTSYNEQFF
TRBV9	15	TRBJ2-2	CASSVGDSLTGELFF
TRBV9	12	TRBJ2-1	CASSVLYNEQFF
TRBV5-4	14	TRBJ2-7	CASSLERRDYEQYF
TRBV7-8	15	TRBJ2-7	CASSLEGAGGYEQYF
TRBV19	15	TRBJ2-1	CASTSGESSYNEQFF
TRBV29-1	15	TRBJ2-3	CSVLSGRAFTDTQYF
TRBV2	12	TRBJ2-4	CAKRTAKNIQYF
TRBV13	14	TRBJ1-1	CASTLGALNTEAFF
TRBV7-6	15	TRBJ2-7	CASSLASSSAYEQYF